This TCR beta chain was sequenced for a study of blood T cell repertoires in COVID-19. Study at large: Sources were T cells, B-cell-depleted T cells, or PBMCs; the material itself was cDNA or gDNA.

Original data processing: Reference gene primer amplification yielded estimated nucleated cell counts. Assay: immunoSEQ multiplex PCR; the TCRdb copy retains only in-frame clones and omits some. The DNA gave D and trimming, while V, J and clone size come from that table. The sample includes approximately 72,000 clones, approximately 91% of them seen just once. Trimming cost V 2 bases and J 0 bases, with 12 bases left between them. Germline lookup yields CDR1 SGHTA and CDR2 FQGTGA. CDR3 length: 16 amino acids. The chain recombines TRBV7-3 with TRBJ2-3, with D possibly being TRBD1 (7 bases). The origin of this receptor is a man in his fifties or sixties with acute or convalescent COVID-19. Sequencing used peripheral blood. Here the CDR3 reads CASSLGGTASTDTQYF. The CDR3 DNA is TGTGCCAGCAGCTTAGGAGGGACAGCTAGCACAGATACGCAGTATTTT.